This TCR beta chain was found in a study of blood T cell repertoires in COVID-19. The CDR3 length is 14 residues. The V gene end was trimmed by 6 bases and the J gene end by 6 bases; junction bases not matched to a gene: 3. Germline V gene sequence: CDR1 LNHDA, CDR2 SQIVND (reference sequence). This clone has only one observation. Libraries were prepared by immunoSEQ multiplex PCR; TCRdb keeps only in-frame clonotypes and omits some of them. The repertoire holds approximately 75,000 clones, with 83% as singletons. Patients in Seattle were enrolled during active infection, then followed longitudinally.

The receptor's source is a man aged 25-40 years with COVID-19, enrolled during active disease. This chain joins TRBV19 and TRBJ2-1; 12 bases agree with TRBD2. The sequencing input was peripheral blood. CDR3 nucleotide sequence: TGTGCCAGTAGCGGACTAGCGGGGTCCAATGAGCAGTTCTTC. Encoded protein: CASSGLAGSNEQFF.